The 28 T cell receptor beta chains presented below share a single source sample, sequenced in a study of blood T cells in healthy people across ages. Then a second PCR, running about 7 to 11 cycles, was carried out with a sample-barcoded 5' primer and a J-beta primer mix. Via MiXCR, TCRdb re-called the 5' RACE reads, giving one row per CDR3 protein. The table records around 1,000,000 distinct CDR3 sequences, 20% to 25% of them present only once. These sequences were also reported in another study, on T cells of mothers and their children.

Sequencing was carried out using blood. These receptors came from a girl aged 2 to 10 in good health.

The sample holds many counts of this clonotype. This chain connects TRBV20-1 to TRBJ1-1; D is perhaps TRBD1 (6 bases). Germline assignment: CDR1 DFQATT and CDR2 SNEGSKA (reference sequence). V was cut by 1 base and J by 4 bases, with 13 bases left in between. The CDR3 is made up of 14 amino acids. The CDR3 is CSARATGMGTEAFF. The CDR3 region has the DNA TGCAGTGCTAGAGCTACAGGGATGGGCACTGAAGCTTTCTTT.

This clonotype was seen a handful of times. The V gene is TRBV29-1, the J gene TRBJ2-1, with TRBD2 matching over 7 bases. CDR1 and CDR2 (germline): SQVTM, ANQGSEA. Trimming removed 5 bases from V and 8 bases from J; junction bases left unmatched: 6. This CDR3 region has 12 residues. The CDR3 bases are TGCAGCGTTTTGGGCGGGAGCGATGAGCAGTTCTTC. This translates into CSVLGGSDEQFF.

The sample holds a few counts of this clonotype. The chain combines TRBV13 with TRBJ2-7; D remains unclear. From germline, CDR1 is PRHDT and CDR2 FYEKMQ (reference sequence). V was pared by 0 bases and J by 3 bases, with 9 bases between. The CDR3 loop spans 14 amino acids. CDR3 amino acids: CASSLGAADYEQYF. The CDR3 DNA is TGTGCCAGCAGCTTAGGGGCTGCGGACTACGAGCAGTACTTC.

The J gene is TRBJ2-3, the V gene TRBV4-1; D is possibly TRBD1 or TRBD2 (5 bases each). The CDR3 totals 16 residues. The ends were cut back, 1 base at V and 4 bases at J, with 15 bases in the middle. Germline-derived CDR1 and CDR2 are MGHRA and YSYEKL. The CDR3 bases are TGCGCCAGCAGCCAAGTTAGGCCGCAGGGACCAGATACGCAGTATTTT. This codes for CASSQVRPQGPDTQYF.

This clonotype was seen more than once but under ten times. The chain combines TRBV20-1 with TRBJ2-5, with D hard to call. The V and J ends lost 6 bases and 4 bases respectively, with 18 bases between them. The CDR3 totals 14 residues. CDR1 and CDR2 (germline): DFQATT, SNEGSKA (reference sequence). CDR3 residues: CSAEPREEIETQYF. CDR3 coding DNA: TGCAGTGCCGAACCCCGAGAGGAAATAGAGACCCAGTACTTC.

Only a few counts were recorded for this clonotype. V usage is TRBV28 and J usage is TRBJ1-1; D remains unclear. CDR1 and CDR2 (germline): MDHEN, SYDVKM. V was cut by 3 bases and J by 8 bases, with 19 bases left in between. This CDR3 has 15 amino acids. The CDR3 DNA follows: TGTGCCAGCAGTTTTGGGCTCCCTAGGGCACAGGAAGCTTTCTTT. This gives the protein CASSFGLPRAQEAFF.

The chain is built from TRBV6-5 and TRBJ2-7; perhaps TRBD2 as D (6 bases). V was trimmed by 6 bases and J by 0 bases, leaving 15 bases between them. Germline assignment: CDR1 MNHEY and CDR2 SVGAGI. The CDR3 extends over 15 amino acids. CDR3 sequence (DNA): TGTGCCAGCAGAGACACCGGGAGAAACTCCTACGAGCAGTACTTC. This translates into CASRDTGRNSYEQYF.

The J gene is TRBJ2-1, the V gene TRBV12-3 or TRBV12-4, with 7 bases that match TRBD2. With V trimmed by 3 bases and J by 5 bases, 7 bases remained unmatched. This CDR3 comprises 15 residues. Here the CDR3 reads CASSFLGTIHNEQFF. The DNA of the CDR3 is TGTGCCAGCAGTTTTTTAGGGACTATTCACAATGAGCAGTTCTTC.

This clonotype was counted a few times. This chain connects TRBV7-9 to TRBJ2-1; D call uncertain. Trimming removed 10 bases at V and 2 bases at J, with 9 bases between. The CDR3 is made up of 12 amino acids. CDR1 and CDR2 from the germline V gene are SEHNR and FQNEAQ (reference sequence). DNA for the CDR3: TGTGCCACCTTGGATACCTACAATGAGCAGTTCTTC. Translated: CATLDTYNEQFF.

The chain uses TRBV2 and TRBJ1-5, with 7 bases identical to TRBD1. Per germline, CDR1 SNHLY and CDR2 FYNNEI. J gave up 4 bases and V 6 bases, and 9 bases lay outside the gene matches. The CDR3 length is 15 residues. The CDR3 loop reads CASSLDRAGNQPQHF. Written as DNA, the CDR3 is TGTGCCAGCAGCTTAGACAGGGCTGGGAATCAGCCCCAGCATTTT.

This chain links TRBV9 with TRBJ2-7, with D hard to call. Germline lookup yields CDR1 SGDLS and CDR2 YYNGEE. The ends were cut back, 0 bases at V and 3 bases at J, with 13 bases in the middle. The CDR3 has 15 residues. The CDR3 region has the DNA TGTGCCAGCAGCGTAGACTGGACCCCGAACTACGAGCAGTACTTC. Translated, it gives CASSVDWTPNYEQYF. The variable domain in full, completed from reference TRBV9 and TRBJ2-7, reads DSGVTQTPKHLITATGQRVTLRCSPRSGDLSVYWYQQSLDQGLQFLIQYYNGEERAKGNILERFSAQQFPDLHSELNLSSLELGDSALYFCASSVDWTPNYEQYFGPGTRLTVT.

This clonotype has ten or more counts. The chain is built from TRBV9 and TRBJ2-1; D is possibly TRBD1 (6 bases). Per the germline V gene, CDR1 is SGDLS and CDR2 is YYNGEE. The CDR3 contains 15 residues. Trimming left V 4 bases short and J 1 base short, with 12 bases between. The CDR3 reads CASSPRDKSYNEQFF. The CDR3 region has the DNA TGTGCCAGCAGCCCCCGGGACAAGTCCTACAATGAGCAGTTCTTC.

The chain uses TRBV29-1 and TRBJ1-2; D might be TRBD1 (6 bases). V was clipped by 8 bases and J by 8 bases, with 18 bases between them. Germline lookup yields CDR1 SQVTM and CDR2 ANQGSEA. The CDR3 extends over 12 amino acids. CDR3 in amino acids: CSIKRGSGGYTF. Written as DNA, the CDR3 is TGCAGCATTAAGAGGGGGTCGGGCGGCTACACCTTC.

There are many counts of this clonotype. The chain employs TRBV15 and TRBJ2-3; 8 nucleotides line up with TRBD2. The ends lost 3 bases at V and 4 bases at J; junction bases unmatched: 12. The germline gives CDR1 LNHNV, CDR2 YYDKDF (reference sequence). This CDR3 has 17 amino acids. This CDR3 reads CATSRGTRGAPADTQYF. The DNA of the CDR3 is TGTGCCACCAGCAGGGGGACTAGGGGGGCCCCCGCAGATACGCAGTATTTT.

This clonotype showed up just once. The rearrangement links TRBV12-5 to TRBJ2-5; TRBD2 agrees at 7 bases. The J call may be mistaken, given a closer DNA end match to TRBJ2-7. The germline V gene encodes CDR1 LGHNT and CDR2 FRNRAP. The CDR3 sequence is 15 residues long. The CDR3 coding sequence is TGTGCTAGTGGTCCCGAGCGGGGAAAGTCCTACGAGCAGTACTTC. Translation gives CASGPERGKSYEQYF.

This sequence joins TRBV4-2 and TRBJ2-1; D may be TRBD1 (6 bases). Trimming took 1 base from V and 7 from J, leaving 20 bases between them. The CDR3 consists of 17 residues. Germline lookup yields CDR1 LGHNA and CDR2 YNFKEQ. The CDR3 sequence is CASSQAHPGETMNEQFF. The CDR3 DNA reads TGTGCCAGCAGCCAAGCTCATCCAGGGGAAACAATGAATGAGCAGTTCTTC.

This chain joins TRBV9 and TRBJ2-1, with a weak D call TRBD2 (6 bases). The germline V gene has CDR1 SGDLS and CDR2 YYNGEE. V was trimmed by 3 bases and J by 6 bases, leaving 19 bases between them. The CDR3 length is 16 residues. DNA of the CDR3: TGTGCCAGCAGCGGGGGGACTTCCGGGATTCCCAATGAGCAGTTCTTC. This gives the protein CASSGGTSGIPNEQFF.

As to this clonotype: The conserved phenylalanine or tryptophan normally closing the CDR3 is absent here, so this likely arose from a read error. The chain links TRBV4-3 to TRBJ2-7; 10 bases are shared with TRBD1. Germline CDR1 and CDR2: LGHNA and YSLEER. V was pared by 8 bases and J by 3 bases, with 7 bases of the junction left unmatched. This CDR3 region has 14 residues. As DNA, the CDR3 is TGCGCCAGCGCCGAGGGACAGGGGAACTACGAGCAGTACTAC. This encodes CASAEGQGNYEQYY.

The genes are TRBV7-8 and TRBJ1-2; D is uncertain. The CDR3 is made up of 14 amino acids. The V gene lost 1 base and the J gene lost 10 bases, with 16 bases spanning the gap. Germline V lookup: CDR1 SGHVS, CDR2 FQNEAQ. CDR3 DNA sequence: TGTGCCAGCAGCTTAGAAAGGAAAGGGAAGGTCTACACCTTC. Amino acid sequence: CASSLERKGKVYTF.

This clonotype was detected only a few times. This rearrangement joins TRBV5-1 to TRBJ2-5; D gene ambiguous. The J call could be wrong; TRBJ2-7 is a better fit for the DNA end. The CDR3 extends over 13 amino acids. From germline, CDR1 is SGHRS and CDR2 YFSETQ. The CDR3 DNA follows: TGCGCCAGCAGCTTGGAATGGGGCTACGAGCAGTACTTC. It encodes CASSLEWGYEQYF.

The CDR3 loop is CASSFTSGITDTQYF. The DNA of the CDR3 is TGTGCCAGCAGCTTCACTAGCGGGATTACAGATACGCAGTATTTT. This chain connects TRBV7-3 to TRBJ2-3; 10 nucleotides agree with TRBD2. The CDR3 is 15 amino acids. Trimming cost V 3 bases and J 3 bases; bases outside gene matches: 3. Germline V gene data show CDR1 as SGHTA and CDR2 as FQGTGA. Together with reference TRBV7-3 and TRBJ2-3, the CDR3 gives the full variable domain: GAGVSQTPSNKVTEKGKYVELRCDPISGHTALYWYRQSLGQGPEFLIYFQGTGAADDSGLPNDRFFAVRPEGSVSTLKIQRTERGDSAVYLCASSFTSGITDTQYFGPGTRLTVL.

This clonotype was counted once. CDR3 in amino acids: CASSKMGGGTIYEQYF. The CDR3 nucleotides read TGTGCCAGCAGCAAAATGGGGGGCGGTACCATCTACGAGCAGTACTTC. The chain uses TRBV7-3 and TRBJ2-5; D is possibly TRBD1 or TRBD2 (6 bases each). With the DNA end fitting TRBJ2-7 better, the J assignment may be wrong. The CDR3 consists of 16 residues. Germline loops: CDR1 SGHTA, CDR2 FQGTGA.

This clonotype was seen only a few times. This sequence joins TRBV20-1 and TRBJ1-2, with no clear D. This CDR3 has 11 amino acids. Looked up from germline, CDR1 is DFQATT and CDR2 is SNEGSKA (reference sequence). The CDR3 DNA reads TGCAGCCTGGGTGAGGATTATGGCTACACCTTC. Protein sequence: CSLGEDYGYTF.

The chain employs TRBV7-2 and TRBJ2-2; tentative D call: TRBD1 (6 bases). V lost 5 bases and J 1 base, leaving 11 bases between the germline ends. This CDR3 is 15 amino acids long. The germline gives CDR1 SGHTA, CDR2 FQGNSA. CDR3 in amino acids: CASSTRDKNTGELFF. In DNA form, the CDR3 reads TGTGCCAGCAGCACTCGGGACAAGAACACCGGGGAGCTGTTTTTT.

The rearrangement uses TRBV24-1 and TRBJ2-7; 7 nucleotides align to TRBD2. The germline gives CDR1 KGHDR, CDR2 SFDVKD. Trimming removed 5 bases from V and 2 bases from J; junction bases left unmatched: 8. CDR3 length equals 15 residues. This CDR3 reads CATSVPGLPTYEQYF. CDR3 DNA: TGTGCCACCAGTGTCCCGGGACTACCAACCTACGAGCAGTACTTC.

The CDR3 reads CASSQEWETQYF. DNA of the CDR3: TGTGCCAGCAGCCAAGAGTGGGAGACCCAGTACTTC. The chain employs TRBV3-1 and TRBJ2-5; D uncertain. The ends were cut back, 0 bases at V and 5 bases at J, with 4 bases in the middle. Germline CDR1 reads LGHDT; CDR2 reads YNNKEL (reference sequence). The length of the CDR3 is 12 residues.

The V and J genes are TRBV4-3 and TRBJ2-7; 8 bases are shared with TRBD2. CDR1 LGHNA and CDR2 YSLEER come from the germline V gene. The CDR3 runs 15 residues. With V trimmed by 2 bases and J by 3 bases, 6 bases remained unmatched. DNA for the CDR3: TGCGCCAGCAGCCAATCGCGGGGGGCCGGCTACGAGCAGTACTTC. It is translated as CASSQSRGAGYEQYF.

There are a few counts of this clonotype. V gene TRBV25-1 combines with J gene TRBJ1-5, with 7 bases aligning to TRBD1. The V and J ends lost 6 bases and 5 bases, in that order; junction bases with no gene match: 4. The length of the CDR3 is 13 residues. Germline CDR1 is MGHDK and CDR2 is SYGVNS. The CDR3 nucleotides read TGTGCCAGCAGCCCCCAGGGGGATCAGCCCCAGCATTTT. It encodes CASSPQGDQPQHF.